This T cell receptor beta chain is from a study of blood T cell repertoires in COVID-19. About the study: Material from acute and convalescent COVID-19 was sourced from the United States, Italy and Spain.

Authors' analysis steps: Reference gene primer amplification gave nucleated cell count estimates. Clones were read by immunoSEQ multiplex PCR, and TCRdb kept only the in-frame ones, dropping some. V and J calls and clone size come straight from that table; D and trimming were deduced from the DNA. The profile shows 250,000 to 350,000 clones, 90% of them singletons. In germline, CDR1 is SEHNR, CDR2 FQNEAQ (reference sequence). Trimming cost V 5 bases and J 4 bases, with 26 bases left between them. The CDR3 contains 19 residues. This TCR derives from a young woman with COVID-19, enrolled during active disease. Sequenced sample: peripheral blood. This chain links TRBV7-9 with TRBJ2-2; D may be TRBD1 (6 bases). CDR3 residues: CASSPRASDRPKSTGELFF. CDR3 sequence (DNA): TGTGCCAGCAGCCCTAGGGCGTCCGACAGGCCGAAATCCACCGGGGAGCTGTTTTTT.